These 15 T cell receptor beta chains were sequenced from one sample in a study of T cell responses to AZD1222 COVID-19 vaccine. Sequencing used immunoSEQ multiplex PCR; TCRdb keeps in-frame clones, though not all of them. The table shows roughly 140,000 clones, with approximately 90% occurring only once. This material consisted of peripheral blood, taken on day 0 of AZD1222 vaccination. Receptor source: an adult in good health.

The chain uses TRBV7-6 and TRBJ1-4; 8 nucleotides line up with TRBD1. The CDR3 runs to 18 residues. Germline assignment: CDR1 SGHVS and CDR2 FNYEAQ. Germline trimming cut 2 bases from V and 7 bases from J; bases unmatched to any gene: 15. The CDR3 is CASSLRGRGLARVEKLFF. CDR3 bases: TGTGCCAGCAGCTTACGGGGCAGGGGGCTCGCGCGTGTTGAAAAACTGTTTTTT.

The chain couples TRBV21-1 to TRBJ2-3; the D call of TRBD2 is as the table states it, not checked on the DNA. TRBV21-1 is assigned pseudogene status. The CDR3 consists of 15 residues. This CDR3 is CASSNIGLGTDTQYF. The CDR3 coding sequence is TGTGCCAGCAGCAATATCGGGTTGGGCACAGATACGCAGTATTTT.

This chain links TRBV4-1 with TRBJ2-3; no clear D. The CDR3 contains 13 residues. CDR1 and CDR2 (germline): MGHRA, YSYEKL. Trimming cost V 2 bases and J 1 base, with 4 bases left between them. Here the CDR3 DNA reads TGCGCCAGCAGCCAATCTGGCACAGATACGCAGTATTTT. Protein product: CASSQSGTDTQYF.

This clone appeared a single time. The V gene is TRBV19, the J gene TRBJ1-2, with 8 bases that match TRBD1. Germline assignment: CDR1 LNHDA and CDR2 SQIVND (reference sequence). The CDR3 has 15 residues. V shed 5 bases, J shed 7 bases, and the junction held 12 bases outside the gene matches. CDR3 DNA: TGTGCCAGTAGTGACCGGGACAGGCACCGAGGTGGCTACACCTTC. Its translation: CASSDRDRHRGGYTF.

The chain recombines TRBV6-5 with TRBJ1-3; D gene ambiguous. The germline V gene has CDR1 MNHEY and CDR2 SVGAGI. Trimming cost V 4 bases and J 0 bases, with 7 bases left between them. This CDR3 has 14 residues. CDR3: CASSLANSGNTIYF. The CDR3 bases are TGTGCCAGCAGTTTAGCCAACTCTGGAAACACCATATATTTT.

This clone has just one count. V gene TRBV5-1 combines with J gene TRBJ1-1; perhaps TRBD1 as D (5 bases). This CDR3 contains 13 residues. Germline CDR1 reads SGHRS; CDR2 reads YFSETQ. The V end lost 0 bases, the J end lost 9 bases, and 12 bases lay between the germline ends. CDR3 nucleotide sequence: TGCGCCAGCAGCTTGGGCGGGGACGCCAAAGCTTTCTTT. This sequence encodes CASSLGGDAKAFF.

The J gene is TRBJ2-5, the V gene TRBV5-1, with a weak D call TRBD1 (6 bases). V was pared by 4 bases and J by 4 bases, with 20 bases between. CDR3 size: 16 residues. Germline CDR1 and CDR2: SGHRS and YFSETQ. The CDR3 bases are TGCGCCAGCAGCCTTACAACCTCGACAGGATCAGAGACCCAGTACTTC. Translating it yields CASSLTTSTGSETQYF.

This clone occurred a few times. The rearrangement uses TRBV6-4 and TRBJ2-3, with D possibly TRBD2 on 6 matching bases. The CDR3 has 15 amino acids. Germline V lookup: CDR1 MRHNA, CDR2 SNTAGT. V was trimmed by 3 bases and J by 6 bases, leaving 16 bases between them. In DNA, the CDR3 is TGTGCCAGCAGTGAGGAGGGCAGGGCATCGGATACGCAGTATTTT. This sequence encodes CASSEEGRASDTQYF.

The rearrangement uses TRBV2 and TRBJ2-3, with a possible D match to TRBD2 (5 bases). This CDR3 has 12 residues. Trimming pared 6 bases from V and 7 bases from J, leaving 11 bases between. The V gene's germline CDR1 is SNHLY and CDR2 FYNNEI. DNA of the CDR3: TGTGCCAGCAGGGACTCTCCACATACGCAGTATTTT. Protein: CASRDSPHTQYF.

The CDR3 protein is CASSQDASYEQYF. CDR3 in DNA: TGTGCCAGCAGCCAAGACGCATCCTACGAGCAGTACTTC. This chain connects TRBV5-4 to TRBJ2-7; D is uncertain. The length of the CDR3 is 13 residues. V shed 4 bases and J shed 1 base, with 9 bases lying between them. The germline V gene has CDR1 SGHNT and CDR2 YYREEE (reference sequence).

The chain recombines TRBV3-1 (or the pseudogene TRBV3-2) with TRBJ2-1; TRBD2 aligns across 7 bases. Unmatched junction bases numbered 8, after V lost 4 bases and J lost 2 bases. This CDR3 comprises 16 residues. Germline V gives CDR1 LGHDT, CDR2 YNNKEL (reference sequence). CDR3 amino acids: CASSPLQRGTYNEQFF. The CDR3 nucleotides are TGTGCCAGCAGCCCGCTCCAGCGGGGCACCTACAATGAGCAGTTCTTC.

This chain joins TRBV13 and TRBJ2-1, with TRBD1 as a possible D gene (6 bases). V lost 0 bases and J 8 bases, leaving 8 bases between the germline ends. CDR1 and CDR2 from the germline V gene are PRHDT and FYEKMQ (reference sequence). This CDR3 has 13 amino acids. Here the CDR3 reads CASSLGHRDEQFF. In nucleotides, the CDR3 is TGTGCCAGCAGCTTAGGCCACAGGGATGAGCAGTTCTTC.

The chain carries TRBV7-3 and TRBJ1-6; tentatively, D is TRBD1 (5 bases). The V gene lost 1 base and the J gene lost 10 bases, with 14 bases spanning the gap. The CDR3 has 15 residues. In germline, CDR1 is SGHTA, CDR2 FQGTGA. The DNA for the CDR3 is TGTGCCAGCAGCTTAATGGGCAGGGCTCAATCACCCCTCCACTTT. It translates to CASSLMGRAQSPLHF. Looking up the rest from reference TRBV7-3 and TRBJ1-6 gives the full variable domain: GAGVSQTPSNKVTEKGKYVELRCDPISGHTALYWYRQSLGQGPEFLIYFQGTGAADDSGLPNDRFFAVRPEGSVSTLKIQRTERGDSAVYLCASSLMGRAQSPLHFGNGTRLTVT.

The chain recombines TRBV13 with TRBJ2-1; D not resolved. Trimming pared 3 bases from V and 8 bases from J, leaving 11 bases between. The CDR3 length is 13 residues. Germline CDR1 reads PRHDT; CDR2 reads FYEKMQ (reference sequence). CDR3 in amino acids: CASSLGLTHEQFF. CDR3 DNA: TGTGCCAGCAGCTTGGGCTTGACGCATGAGCAGTTCTTC.

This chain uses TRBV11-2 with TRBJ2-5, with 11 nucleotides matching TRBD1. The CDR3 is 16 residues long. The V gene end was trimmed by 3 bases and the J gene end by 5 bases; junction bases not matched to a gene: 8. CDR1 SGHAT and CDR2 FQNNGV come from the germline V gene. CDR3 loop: CASSFAGTGGSETQYF. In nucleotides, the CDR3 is TGTGCCAGCAGCTTCGCCGGGACAGGGGGTTCCGAGACCCAGTACTTC.